What follows is one TCR beta chain and its context. There are 15 residues in the CDR3. CDR1 is LNHDA and CDR2 is SQIVND in the germline V gene (reference sequence). Trimming took 4 bases from V and 1 from J, leaving 11 bases between them. This entry is derived from a study of blood T cell repertoires in COVID-19. Across the whole study: Acute and convalescent COVID-19 specimens originated in the United States, Italy and Spain. T cells, B-cell-depleted T cells, or PBMCs provided the cDNA or gDNA that served as material.

Assay: immunoSEQ multiplex PCR; the TCRdb copy retains only in-frame clones and omits some. This repertoire shows 150,000 to 200,000 clones, 80% to 95% found once; its top ten account for 0.45% to 0.65%. The V and J genes are TRBV19 and TRBJ1-3; D is unresolved. The receptor was isolated from a man in his fifties or sixties with acute or convalescent COVID-19. Material for sequencing was peripheral blood. CDR3 sequence: CASSTEIASGNTIYF. CDR3 coding DNA: TGTGCCAGTAGTACGGAGATTGCTTCTGGAAACACCATATATTTT.